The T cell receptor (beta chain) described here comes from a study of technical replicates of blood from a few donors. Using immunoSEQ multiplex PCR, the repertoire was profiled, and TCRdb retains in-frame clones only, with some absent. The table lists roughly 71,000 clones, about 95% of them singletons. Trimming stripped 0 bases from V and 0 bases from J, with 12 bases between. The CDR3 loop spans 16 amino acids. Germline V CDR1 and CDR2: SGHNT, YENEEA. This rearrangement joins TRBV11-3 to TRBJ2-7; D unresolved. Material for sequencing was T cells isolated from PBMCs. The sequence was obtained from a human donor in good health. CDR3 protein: CASSLDQALSSYEQYF. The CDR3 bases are TGTGCCAGCAGCTTAGATCAGGCCCTAAGCTCCTACGAGCAGTACTTC.